These 23 T cell receptor beta chains share one sample of origin, sequenced in a study of blood T cell repertoires in COVID-19 (dated by TCRdb to the early 2020s). To prepare the library, the immunoSEQ multiplex PCR assay was applied. Drawn from immuneACCESS, this table holds only the in-frame rearrangements with V and J called that TCRdb kept. Clones are partly lost; checked studies trace under half to an unresolved V gene and leave the rest unexplained. The sample table records approximately 300,000 clones; more than 80% of these occur just once. The top ten clones comprise approximately 7.5% of the sample. The sample consisted of peripheral blood. The receptors derive from a woman aged 30 to 39 with COVID-19, enrolled during active disease.

The chain recombines TRBV7-8 with TRBJ2-7; 10 bases map to TRBD1. The CDR3 loop spans 16 amino acids. Germline CDR1 and CDR2: SGHVS and FQNEAQ. Losses at the gene ends were 4 bases for V and 1 base for J; bases not matched to a gene: 7. The CDR3 DNA sequence: TGTGCCAGCAGCTCTCCGACAGGGGGCCTTTCCTACGAGCAGTACTTC. This gives the protein CASSSPTGGLSYEQYF.

The chain is built from TRBV28 and TRBJ2-3, with TRBD1 identical over 7 bases. This CDR3 region has 15 residues. J lost 0 bases, V lost 3 bases, and 3 bases had no gene match. The germline gives CDR1 MDHEN, CDR2 SYDVKM. The CDR3: CASSFRQGSTDTQYF. Written as DNA, the CDR3 is TGTGCCAGCAGTTTCCGACAGGGCAGCACAGATACGCAGTATTTT.

The chain has TRBV2 and TRBJ2-7; a weak D match, TRBD2 (5 bases). The germline CDR1 and CDR2 sequences are SNHLY and FYNNEI. Trimming stripped 7 bases from V and 6 bases from J, with 13 bases between. CDR3 length equals 12 residues. The CDR3 region is CASTRLASEQYF. The CDR3 nucleotides are TGTGCCAGCACGAGGCTAGCTAGCGAGCAGTACTTC.

This rearrangement joins TRBV12-3 or TRBV12-4 to TRBJ1-1, with D perhaps TRBD1 (5 bases). Trimming stripped 6 bases from V and 4 bases from J, with 12 bases between. The CDR3 has 13 amino acids. The CDR3 region has the DNA TGTGCCAGCAGGCTGGGGCTGAGCACTGAAGCTTTCTTT. Its translation is CASRLGLSTEAFF.

This clone was counted a single time. The chain links TRBV28 to TRBJ2-1; the match to TRBD2 covers 15 bases. The CDR3 runs 15 residues. Trimming took 5 bases from V and 5 from J; bases not matched to a gene: 1. Germline CDR1 MDHEN, CDR2 SYDVKM. The CDR3 protein is CASSGLAGGDNEQFF. The DNA of the CDR3 is TGTGCCAGCAGTGGACTAGCGGGAGGGGACAATGAGCAGTTCTTC.

This chain's CDR3 is CAISSAGEETQYF. The CDR3 region has the DNA TGTGCCATCAGTTCAGCGGGAGAAGAGACCCAGTACTTC. The chain combines TRBV10-3 with TRBJ2-5; 8 bases fit TRBD2. Trimming cost V 5 bases and J 3 bases; bases outside gene matches: 2. CDR1 ENHRY and CDR2 SYGVKD come from the germline V gene. The CDR3 totals 13 residues.

V is TRBV7-9 and J is TRBJ1-4; D call uncertain. This CDR3 has 14 residues. Trimming stripped 8 bases from V and 2 bases from J, with 12 bases between. CDR1 is SEHNR and CDR2 is FQNEAQ in the germline V gene (reference sequence). CDR3 bases: TGTGCCAGCGGACTTGCGGGGACTAATGAAAAACTGTTTTTT. Its protein product is CASGLAGTNEKLFF. Full variable domain (outside the CDR3, taken from reference TRBV7-9 and TRBJ1-4): DTGVSQNPRHKITKRGQNVTFRCDPISEHNRLYWYRQTLGQGPEFLTYFQNEAQLEKSRLLSDRFSAERPKGSFSTLEIQRTEQGDSAMYLCASGLAGTNEKLFFGSGTQLSVL.

This clone was seen once. The V and J genes are TRBV11-1 and TRBJ2-7; 10 bases map to TRBD2. CDR1 and CDR2 (germline): SGHAT, FQDESV (reference sequence). The CDR3 covers 16 residues. The trim removed 1 base at V and 0 bases at J, leaving 3 bases unmatched. This CDR3 reads CASSLVAGGSSYEQYF. The CDR3 nucleotides read TGTGCCAGCAGCTTAGTAGCGGGAGGTAGCTCCTACGAGCAGTACTTC.

The chain employs TRBV28 and TRBJ2-1; 7 bases are a match to TRBD2. CDR1 is MDHEN, CDR2 SYDVKM, per germline. The ends lost 6 bases at V and 3 bases at J; junction bases unmatched: 5. The CDR3 is 14 amino acids. In DNA, the CDR3 is TGTGCCAGCAGGCTGGCGGGAGTCTACAATGAGCAGTTCTTC. It specifies CASRLAGVYNEQFF.

This chain joins TRBV5-5 and TRBJ1-4; no clear D gene. Trimming removed 2 bases from V and 0 bases from J, with 5 bases in between. The CDR3 spans 14 residues. Germline loops: CDR1 SGHKS, CDR2 YYEKEE (reference sequence). The CDR3 is CASSFYTTNEKLFF. In DNA, the CDR3 is TGTGCCAGCAGCTTTTACACAACTAATGAAAAACTGTTTTTT. The whole variable domain, remainder taken from reference TRBV5-5 and TRBJ1-4, is DAGVTQSPTHLIKTRGQQVTLRCSPISGHKSVSWYQQVLGQGPQFIFQYYEKEERGRGNFPDRFSARQFPNYSSELNVNALLLGDSALYLCASSFYTTNEKLFFGSGTQLSVL.

The chain uses TRBV7-2 and TRBJ2-1; perhaps TRBD2 as D (6 bases). CDR1 SGHTA and CDR2 FQGNSA come from the germline V gene. Trimming cost V 1 base and J 7 bases, with 11 bases left between them. The length of the CDR3 is 14 residues. DNA for the CDR3: TGTGCCAGCAGCTTAGGTTCTAGCGCTAATGAGCAGTTCTTC. Its protein is CASSLGSSANEQFF.

The V call is TRBV7-9, the J call TRBJ2-2, with 13 bases aligning to TRBD2. This CDR3 has 17 amino acids. Losses at the gene ends were 5 bases for V and 4 bases for J; bases not matched to a gene: 7. Germline-derived CDR1 and CDR2 are SEHNR and FQNEAQ (reference sequence). The CDR3 is CASSPGLAGYTTGELFF. For the CDR3, the DNA is TGTGCCAGCAGCCCGGGACTAGCGGGATATACCACCGGGGAGCTGTTTTTT.

This clone was seen only once. The chain has TRBV4-3 and TRBJ1-2; no clear D gene. The germline V and J ends were trimmed by 0 bases and 8 bases, with 10 bases remaining between them. CDR1 is LGHNA, CDR2 YSLEER, per germline. CDR3 size: 13 residues. CDR3 sequence: CASSQDRFHGYTF. The CDR3 DNA is TGCGCCAGCAGCCAAGACAGGTTTCACGGCTACACCTTC.

The CDR3 sequence: CASSSRQGRDTEAFF. CDR3 coding DNA: TGTGCCAGCAGCTCCCGACAGGGGAGGGACACTGAAGCTTTCTTT. The rearrangement uses TRBV7-3 and TRBJ1-1, with 8 bases lining up with TRBD1. CDR3 length: 15 amino acids. The germline CDR1 and CDR2 sequences are SGHTA and FQGTGA. Trimming at V came to 4 bases and at J to 3 bases, leaving 7 bases not matched to a gene.

This clone was observed a single time. The chain links TRBV9 to TRBJ1-1; 8 nucleotides line up with TRBD1. The CDR3 contains 15 residues. Germline-derived CDR1 and CDR2 are SGDLS and YYNGEE. V shed 3 bases and J 2 bases; nucleotides not matched to a gene: 6. The chain's CDR3 is CASSGTGGTNTEAFF. CDR3 DNA: TGTGCCAGCAGCGGAACAGGGGGGACAAACACTGAAGCTTTCTTT.

The chain couples TRBV7-9 to TRBJ2-2; 8 bases match TRBD1. This CDR3 has 17 residues. From germline, CDR1 is SEHNR and CDR2 FQNEAQ (reference sequence). V gave up 7 bases and J gave up 0 bases; unmatched junction bases: 10. The CDR3 coding sequence is TGTGCCAGCACCAAGGACAGGGTCACTTCGAACACCGGGGAGCTGTTTTTT. As protein: CASTKDRVTSNTGELFF.

V gene TRBV28 combines with J gene TRBJ2-7; D gene uncertain. The germline gives CDR1 MDHEN, CDR2 SYDVKM. V lost 3 bases and J 1 base, leaving 7 bases between the germline ends. CDR3 length: 13 amino acids. The CDR3 sequence: CASSLLRSYEQYF. The CDR3 nucleotides read TGTGCCAGCAGTTTGCTCCGGTCCTACGAGCAGTACTTC.

The rearrangement joins TRBV30 to TRBJ2-3; D is ambiguous. V dropped 2 bases and J dropped 0 bases, with 12 bases sitting between them. The CDR3 is made up of 15 amino acids. Germline V lookup: CDR1 GTSNPN, CDR2 SVGIG (reference sequence). CDR3 DNA sequence: TGTGCCTGGAGTCCTGGGCATGCTAGCACAGATACGCAGTATTTT. Encoded protein: CAWSPGHASTDTQYF.

J is TRBJ2-3 and V is TRBV30; TRBD2 matches 14 bases. J lost 6 bases, V lost 1 base, and 3 bases had no gene match. Germline V gene data show CDR1 as GTSNPN and CDR2 as SVGIG (reference sequence). CDR3 length equals 15 residues. The CDR3 reads CAWSATSGRVDTQYF. The CDR3 nucleotides are TGTGCCTGGAGTGCGACTAGCGGGAGGGTTGATACGCAGTATTTT.

This clone turned up a few times. In DNA, the CDR3 is TGCAGCGTATCGGGATCGGATGGCTACACCTTC. Translation gives CSVSGSDGYTF. The chain carries TRBV29-1 and TRBJ1-2; no firm D call. Germline assignment: CDR1 SQVTM and CDR2 ANQGSEA. The V end lost 6 bases, the J end lost 6 bases, and 11 bases lay between the germline ends. The CDR3 covers 11 residues.

The V gene is TRBV7-9, the J gene TRBJ2-7; TRBD2 might be the D (7 bases). The CDR3 contains 15 residues. The V and J ends lost 0 bases and 7 bases respectively, with 16 bases between them. The V gene's germline CDR1 is SEHNR and CDR2 FQNEAQ (reference sequence). CDR3 residues: CASSLAGGLVREQYF. The CDR3 bases are TGTGCCAGCAGCTTAGCCGGGGGGCTTGTGCGAGAGCAGTACTTC. Looking up the rest from reference TRBV7-9 and TRBJ2-7 gives the full variable domain: DTGVSQNPRHKITKRGQNVTFRCDPISEHNRLYWYRQTLGQGPEFLTYFQNEAQLEKSRLLSDRFSAERPKGSFSTLEIQRTEQGDSAMYLCASSLAGGLVREQYFGPGTRLTVT.

This rearrangement joins TRBV28 to TRBJ1-5; 8 nucleotides match TRBD1. Per germline, CDR1 MDHEN and CDR2 SYDVKM. V lost 2 bases to trimming and J lost 6 bases; unmatched junction nucleotides: 9. This CDR3 is 16 amino acids long. The CDR3 is CASSLRLAGGGQPQHF. The CDR3 DNA follows: TGTGCCAGCAGTTTAAGGTTGGCAGGGGGCGGTCAGCCCCAGCATTTT.

In DNA form, the CDR3 reads TGTGCCAGCAGACAGGGGCGGAGGGACACTGAAGCTTTCTTT. Translating it yields CASRQGRRDTEAFF. The chain joins TRBV6-5 to TRBJ1-1, with TRBD1 matching 7 bases. CDR3 length equals 14 residues. CDR1 and CDR2 (germline): MNHEY, SVGAGI. J lost 3 bases, V lost 6 bases, and 7 bases had no gene match.